This T cell receptor (beta chain) appears in the sequencing data of a study of shared clonotypes between healthy human individuals. Naive CD8 cells comprised CD45RO-negative, CCR7-positively selected cells, excluding terminally differentiated effector memory CD45RA+ cells. Authors' processing steps: Filtering of immunoSEQ junctional sequences could not match full-length read filtering. Method: immunoSEQ multiplex PCR; TCRdb's copy keeps in-frame clones and lacks some. From that table come the V and J calls and clone size; the DNA was used to work out D and trimming. In the table there are millions of clones, about 94% of which are singletons. Unmatched junction bases numbered 3, after V lost 0 bases and J lost 5 bases. The CDR3 contains 14 residues. Germline V CDR1 and CDR2: SGHNT, YYREEE (reference sequence).

The source material was naive CD8+ T cells sorted from blood. The source of this sequence is a man aged 18-30 years in good health. The chain recombines TRBV5-4 with TRBJ2-3; 7 nucleotides line up with TRBD1. The CDR3, as DNA: TGTGCCAGCAGCTTGGGACAGGGCGTAGATACGCAGTATTTT. Translated, it gives CASSLGQGVDTQYF. Full variable domain (remainder filled in from reference TRBV5-4 and TRBJ2-3): ETGVTQSPTHLIKTRGQQVTLRCSSQSGHNTVSWYQQALGQGPQFIFQYYREEENGRGNFPPRFSGLQFPNYSSELNVNALELDDSALYLCASSLGQGVDTQYFGPGTRLTVL.